One T cell receptor beta chain is described in this entry. What it binds is unknown. The sample originates from a study of T cell responses to AZD1222 COVID-19 vaccine. Second-dose schedules of about 4 or about 12 weeks were combined. Only in-frame clones appear in the TCRdb table, and some are missing; sequencing was by immunoSEQ multiplex PCR. In the table there are approximately 75,000 clones, around 86% of which are singletons. CDR1 and CDR2 from the germline V gene are SEHNR and FQNEAQ (reference sequence). This CDR3 is built from 14 residues. V was trimmed by 2 bases and J by 0 bases, leaving 8 bases between them. Regarding the study as a whole: An increase in Spike-specific TCR breadth and depth was observed after two AZD1222 doses. Most donors were white British, females outnumbered males, and clonal diversity was possibly underestimated. All repertoire sampling was performed exclusively after the peak T cell response.

This specimen was peripheral blood, taken 28 days after the second AZD1222 dose. The receptor was isolated from an adult who received the AZD1222 COVID-19 vaccine. The chain carries TRBV7-9 and TRBJ2-7; the D gene is possibly TRBD1 (6 bases). DNA for the CDR3: TGTGCCAGCAGCTTAACGACAGGCTCCTACGAGCAGTACTTC. Translation: CASSLTTGSYEQYF.